The 25 T cell receptor beta chains below were found in one sample sequenced in a study of CD8+CD57+ T cells in acquired aplastic anemia. Genomic DNA provided the template from which TCR beta VDJ and CDR3 profiles were obtained. From the reads, TCRdb called clonotypes with MiXCR, one entry per CDR3 protein. The sample lists hundreds of thousands of distinct CDR3 sequences, 65% to 80% occurring once. The sequencing input was sorted CD4+, CD8+, or CD8+CD57+ T cells (not recorded which) from PBMCs. These receptors all come from a human donor in good health, serving as a control.

The chain is built from TRBV15 and TRBJ1-2, with 7 bases identical to TRBD1. Trimming at V came to 4 bases and at J to 0 bases, leaving 8 bases not matched to a gene. CDR1 and CDR2 from the germline V gene are LNHNV and YYDKDF (reference sequence). The CDR3 extends over 16 amino acids. CDR3 DNA sequence: TGTGCCACCAGCACCTGGACAGGAATTTCTAACTATGGCTACACCTTC. Translating gives CATSTWTGISNYGYTF.

This clonotype has only a few counts. The chain combines TRBV29-1 with TRBJ2-5; possible D gene TRBD1, 6 bases. With 7 bases removed from V and 5 bases from J, the gap between germline ends came to 17 bases. The germline V gene encodes CDR1 SQVTM and CDR2 ANQGSEA. The CDR3 extends over 13 amino acids. The CDR3 sequence is CSASTGSNETQYF. CDR3 bases: TGCAGCGCAAGTACAGGGTCCAATGAGACCCAGTACTTC.

For this clonotype: Here the CDR3 omits its conserved ending phenylalanine or tryptophan, so a read error is the likely source. The chain combines TRBV7-2 with TRBJ1-6; TRBD1 matches 8 bases. Germline assignment: CDR1 SGHTA and CDR2 FQGNSA. The CDR3 consists of 15 residues. The CDR3, as DNA: TGTGCCATCAGCCCGGGACAGGAATTTAATTCACCCCTCCACCTT. It translates to CAISPGQEFNSPLHL.

This clonotype has only one observation. The chain couples TRBV12-3 or TRBV12-4 to TRBJ1-4; D is unclear. This CDR3 comprises 13 residues. The V gene lost 3 bases and the J gene lost 8 bases, with 10 bases spanning the gap. As DNA, the CDR3 is TGTGCCAGCAGTTTTGAGGTCGGAGAAAAACTGTTTTTT. Its translation: CASSFEVGEKLFF.

The chain links TRBV2 to TRBJ2-1; D remains unclear. The V gene lost 4 bases and the J gene lost 1 base, with 11 bases spanning the gap. Germline CDR1 is SNHLY and CDR2 is FYNNEI. The CDR3 extends over 15 amino acids. For the CDR3, the DNA is TGTGCCAGCAGTGGCGACGATCCGTCCTACAATGAGCAGTTCTTC. Translating gives CASSGDDPSYNEQFF.

This clonotype was counted many times. This chain joins TRBV20-1 and TRBJ1-2, with D tentatively TRBD1 (6 bases). The V and J ends lost 5 bases and 8 bases respectively, with 12 bases between them. CDR3 length: 11 amino acids. Per the germline V gene, CDR1 is DFQATT and CDR2 is SNEGSKA (reference sequence). The CDR3 nucleotides read TGCAGTGCTGGGTACAGGGACGGCTACACCTTC. Protein product: CSAGYRDGYTF.

Remarks on this clonotype: Compared with germline, one end of the junction differs, possibly owing to a read error. V gene TRBV7-2 combines with J gene TRBJ2-3, with D perhaps TRBD1 (6 bases). Germline CDR1 is SGHTA and CDR2 is FQGNSA. The CDR3 extends over 14 amino acids. The CDR3 here is CASSHMAETGTQYF. Written as DNA, the CDR3 is TGTGCCAGCAGCCATATGGCGGAGACAGGTACGCAGTATTTT.

As regards this clonotype: The CDR3 carries no conserved terminal phenylalanine or tryptophan, so it likely arises from a read error. The DNA is omitted, as the CDR3 cannot be located on it reliably, and the CDR3 follows TCRdb's listing. The CDR3 loop is CASSQYWDRYI. V and J are TRBV14 and TRBJ2-7; the table names TRBD1, a call not compared with the DNA. The CDR3 comprises 11 residues, both ends counted. CDR1 and CDR2 from the germline V gene are SGHDN and FVKESK.

The chain uses TRBV25-1 and TRBJ1-5; 8 bases fit TRBD1. This CDR3 region has 15 residues. The V segment lost 4 bases and the J segment 6 bases; nucleotides outside the gene matches: 8. Germline V gene lookup returns CDR1 MGHDK and CDR2 SYGVNS. The CDR3 region is CASSGGQGEGQPQHF. The CDR3, as DNA: TGTGCCAGCAGTGGAGGACAGGGCGAGGGTCAGCCCCAGCATTTT.

For this clonotype: Since no conserved phenylalanine or tryptophan closes the CDR3, a read error is the likely cause. The DNA is omitted, as the CDR3 cannot be located on it reliably, and the CDR3 follows TCRdb's listing. This chain connects TRBV2 to TRBJ2-7; the listed D gene, TRBD1, was not tested against the DNA. Termini included, the CDR3 measures 16 amino acids. Germline V lookup: CDR1 SNHLY, CDR2 FYNNEI. CDR3 loop: CASSEAWTRGEKLLFG.

As for this clonotype: One end of the junction is discordant with germline, which a read error may explain. The V and J genes are TRBV7-2 and TRBJ2-7; D is unclear. The CDR3 covers 14 residues. Germline CDR1 and CDR2: SGHTA and FQGNSA. The CDR3 loop is CASSLDLGPREQYF. The CDR3 coding sequence is TGCGCCAGCAGCTTAGATCTGGGTCCTAGAGAGCAGTACTTC.

This clonotype has at least ten counts. The chain carries TRBV7-8 and TRBJ1-6; D is uncertain. Deletions cut 1 base from V and 1 base from J, with 14 bases between. There are 18 residues in the CDR3. The germline V gene has CDR1 SGHVS and CDR2 FQNEAQ. The CDR3 region is CASSLGRAGMSYNSPLHF. The CDR3 DNA sequence: TGTGCCAGCAGCTTAGGCCGTGCGGGGATGTCCTATAATTCACCCCTCCACTTT.

The chain is built from TRBV9 and TRBJ2-5, with TRBD1 as a possible D gene (6 bases). V gave up 3 bases and J gave up 9 bases, with 24 bases separating them. The V gene's germline CDR1 is SGDLS and CDR2 YYNGEE. The CDR3 runs to 16 residues. The CDR3 region is CASSAAQGLNTEAQYF. In DNA form, the CDR3 reads TGTGCCAGCAGCGCCGCTCAGGGGCTGAACACTGAAGCCCAGTACTTC.

Concerning this clonotype itself: This may come from a read error, since a much larger clone is one base off. The chain employs TRBV10-3 and TRBJ1-1; the D gene is possibly TRBD1 (6 bases). CDR3 length: 15 residues. V was pared by 10 bases and J by 5 bases, with 23 bases between. The germline CDR1 and CDR2 sequences are ENHRY and SYGVKD. The CDR3 reads CASSPILGAGTEAFF. CDR3 nucleotides: TGTGCCAGCAGCCCAATTCTGGGGGCAGGGACTGAAGCTTTCTTT.

The V call is TRBV7-6, the J call TRBJ2-3, with TRBD2 matching 8 bases. The CDR3 has 15 residues. V was pared by 7 bases and J by 2 bases, with 8 bases of the junction left unmatched. Germline V lookup: CDR1 SGHVS, CDR2 FNYEAQ. CDR3 coding DNA: TGTGCCAGCACCCCGGGAGGGGGGCTCACAGATACGCAGTATTTT. The encoded protein is CASTPGGGLTDTQYF.

The chain recombines TRBV2 with TRBJ2-7, with 10 bases aligning to TRBD2. This CDR3 spans 14 amino acids. V shed 3 bases, J shed 3 bases, and the junction held 2 bases outside the gene matches. The germline V gene has CDR1 SNHLY and CDR2 FYNNEI. DNA of the CDR3: TGTGCCAGCAGTGATCCTAGCGGGGGCTACGAGCAGTACTTC. Its protein product is CASSDPSGGYEQYF.

This clonotype was seen repeatedly, ten times or more. V is TRBV19 and J is TRBJ1-1; D uncertain. Germline loops: CDR1 LNHDA, CDR2 SQIVND (reference sequence). The CDR3 extends over 14 amino acids. V lost 1 base and J lost 5, with 11 bases in between. In nucleotides, the CDR3 is TGTGCCAGTAGTATAGTCGGTGGAAAGACTGAAGCTTTCTTT. Amino acid sequence: CASSIVGGKTEAFF.

CDR3 DNA sequence: TGTGCCAGTACTACTGGACCGTCGGGGGCTGCAATCAACATTTATTTT. This sequence encodes CASTTGPSGAAINIYF. J is TRBJ1-3 and V is TRBV19, with a possible D match to TRBD1 (6 bases). Germline loops: CDR1 LNHDA, CDR2 SQIVND (reference sequence). V was cut by 7 bases and J by 16 bases, with 32 bases left in between. CDR3 length: 16 residues.

The chain uses TRBV27 and TRBJ1-4, with 8 bases that match TRBD1. The trim removed 5 bases at V and 3 bases at J, leaving 5 bases unmatched. From germline, CDR1 is MNHEY and CDR2 SMNVEV (reference sequence). There are 15 residues in the CDR3. The CDR3 DNA sequence: TGTGCCAGCAGTAATACAGGGGGGCCTAATGAAAAACTGTTTTTT. This translates into CASSNTGGPNEKLFF.

This rearrangement joins TRBV6-9 to TRBJ1-2; tentatively, D is TRBD1 (5 bases). Germline V gives CDR1 MNHGY, CDR2 SVAAGI. V lost 10 bases, J lost 4 bases, and 13 bases lay in between. This CDR3 region has 12 residues. The CDR3 loop is CATTGLSYGYTF. The CDR3 DNA follows: TGTGCCACCACGGGACTTTCCTATGGCTACACCTTC.

Worth noting for this clonotype: A clone one base away is much larger, so this may be a read error. CDR3: CASISRGLAEAFF. The CDR3 DNA sequence: TGTGCCAGCATCAGCAGGGGGCTAGCTGAAGCTTTCTTT. The V gene is TRBV5-4, the J gene TRBJ1-1; TRBD1 matches at 8 bases. Trimming cost V 6 bases and J 6 bases; bases outside gene matches: 7. This CDR3 comprises 13 residues. Germline-derived CDR1 and CDR2 are SGHNT and YYREEE (reference sequence). The variable domain in full, completed from reference TRBV5-4 and TRBJ1-1, reads ETGVTQSPTHLIKTRGQQVTLRCSSQSGHNTVSWYQQALGQGPQFIFQYYREEENGRGNFPPRFSGLQFPNYSSELNVNALELDDSALYLCASISRGLAEAFFGQGTRLTVV.

Remarks on this clonotype: A much bigger clone sits one base away, suggesting this may be a read error. V and J are TRBV6-1 and TRBJ1-3; D unclear. The germline CDR1 and CDR2 sequences are MNHNS and SASEGT. This CDR3 has 15 residues. Written as DNA, the CDR3 is TGTGCCAGCAGTGAAGTGCAGCACTCTGGAAACACCATATGTTTT. Its translation is CASSEVQHSGNTICF.

The rearrangement links TRBV3-1 to TRBJ1-4; 8 bases agree with TRBD1. The germline CDR1 and CDR2 sequences are LGHDT and YNNKEL (reference sequence). The length of the CDR3 is 14 residues. V was clipped by 4 bases and J by 7 bases; unmatched bases: 5. The CDR3: CASSRQGPSEKLFF. The CDR3 DNA reads as TGTGCCAGCAGCCGACAGGGGCCTTCTGAAAAACTGTTTTTT.

This chain joins TRBV5-1 and TRBJ1-1; D remains unclear. The CDR3 runs to 15 residues. CDR1 and CDR2 from the germline V gene are SGHRS and YFSETQ. V lost 2 bases and J lost 4, with 15 bases in between. CDR3 loop: CASSFGVGNTTEAFF. In nucleotides, the CDR3 is TGCGCCAGCAGCTTCGGGGTTGGGAACACCACTGAAGCTTTCTTT.

In its sample, this clonotype was seen many times. The V and J genes are TRBV14 and TRBJ1-2, with D possibly matching TRBD1 (5 bases). Looked up from germline, CDR1 is SGHDN and CDR2 is FVKESK. The V and J ends lost 0 bases and 4 bases respectively, with 12 bases between them. The CDR3 has 15 amino acids. The CDR3 loop is CASSQDWDGLYGYTF. As DNA, the CDR3 is TGTGCCAGCAGCCAAGATTGGGACGGACTCTATGGCTACACCTTC.